This T cell receptor (beta chain) is drawn from a study of blood T cell repertoires in COVID-19. Study-level information: Whether acute or convalescent, the COVID-19 samples came from the United States, Italy and Spain. T cells, B-cell-depleted T cells, or PBMCs provided the cDNA or gDNA that served as material.

The V end was cut by 0 bases, the J end by 6 bases, with 9 bases between. The CDR3 totals 13 residues. Libraries were prepared by immunoSEQ multiplex PCR; TCRdb keeps only in-frame clonotypes and omits some of them. This sample yields under 350,000 clones, of which around 90% are seen a single time; approximately 7.5% belongs to the top ten. Seattle participants joined during active infection and were tracked over time. In its sample, this clone was seen a few times. The TCR originated in a woman aged 25-40 years with COVID-19, enrolled during active disease. The sequenced material came from peripheral blood. The J gene is TRBJ2-7, the V gene TRBV12-3 or TRBV12-4; D gene unclear. The CDR3 DNA follows: TGTGCCAGCAGTTTAGCCAAATCGCGCGAGCAGTACTTC. Its protein is CASSLAKSREQYF.